A selection of T cell receptor beta chains follows, all from one sample in a study of regulatory T cells in long-lasting Graves disease. TCRdb fed the multiplex PCR reads into MiXCR, producing one record per CDR3 protein. This table holds approximately 400,000 distinct CDR3 sequences, approximately 25% found once. Source: peripheral blood mononuclear cells (PBMCs), taken when the disease was refractory, from a patient treated with antithyroid drugs. The source is a woman in her 40s with Graves disease. Each CDR3 is given with its conserved first and last residue. The order of the fields is D gene, V gene, clone size, J gene, CDR3 DNA, CDR3 protein. D genes are given only for firm matches. Clone size is not always given. Where it is, it says once, few, many or a class for expanded clones.

>-|TRBV12-3/TRBV12-4|few|TRBJ2-2
TGTGCCAGCAGTCCGAGAGCCGCCGGGGAGCTGTTTTTT
CASSPRAAGELFF
>TRBD2|TRBV6-1|many|TRBJ2-6
TGTGCCAGCACGTACCGGGAGGACGGGGCCAACGTCCTGACTTTC
CASTYREDGANVLTF
>-|TRBV3-1|-|TRBJ2-6
TGTGCCAGCAGCCAAGATCACGCCCCCCTCTCTGGGGCCAACGTCCTGACTTTC
CASSQDHAPLSGANVLTF
>TRBD2|TRBV5-4|few|TRBJ2-5
TGTGCCAGCTCCTACGGGAGGGAAGAGACCCAGTACTTC
CASSYGREETQYF
>-|TRBV3-1|few|TRBJ2-7
TGTGCCAGCAGCCATGGACCGCTCGAGCAGTACTTC
CASSHGPLEQYF
>TRBD1|TRBV28|many|TRBJ2-7
TGTGCCAGCAGTGAGGGGACAGACACCTACGAGCAGTACTTC
CASSEGTDTYEQYF
>-|TRBV7-8|many|TRBJ1-6
TGTGCCAGCAGAGGGGCACAGGGAAATTCACCCCTCCACTTT
CASRGAQGNSPLHF
>TRBD2|TRBV2|many|TRBJ2-7
TGTGCCAGCAGTGAAGGGGGACTAGCGGGAGGCAACGAGCAGTACTTC
CASSEGGLAGGNEQYF
>-|TRBV28|many|TRBJ2-5
TGTGCCAGCAGTTTCGGGCAGGGAGGCGCGCGTTTGTCCAGAGAGACCCAGTACTTC
CASSFGQGGARLSRETQYF
>TRBD1|TRBV7-2|-|TRBJ1-4
TGTGCCAGCAGCTTCAGGGGGCTTACTAATGAAAAACTGTTTTTT
CASSFRGLTNEKLFF
>-|TRBV19|-|TRBJ1-1
TGTGCCAGTAGTCCTCTGAGCAGGACTGAAGCTTTCTTT
CASSPLSRTEAFF
>-|TRBV15|-|TRBJ2-3
TGTGCCACCAAACGACACGGGCTTACAGATACGCAGTATTTT
CATKRHGLTDTQYF
>TRBD1|TRBV20-1|-|TRBJ2-7
TGCAGTGCTATCGACAGGGGGCTCGAGCAGTACTTC
CSAIDRGLEQYF
>-|TRBV7-9|few|TRBJ2-2
TGTGCCAGCAGCGAAAGAAACGGGGAGCTGTTTTTT
CASSERNGELFF
>-|TRBV28|few|TRBJ1-2
TGTGCCAGCAGGCCGACAGTGCAAACTTATGGCTACACCTTC
CASRPTVQTYGYTF
>-|TRBV20-1|many|TRBJ1-6
TGCAGTGCTAGAGAGTCTGGAAGTTCACCCCTCCACTTT
CSARESGSSPLHF
>TRBD2|TRBV20-1|few|TRBJ2-2
TGCAGTGCTGAACGTCTTAGCGGGAGCTCAAACACCGGGGAGCTGTTTTTT
CSAERLSGSSNTGELFF
>TRBD2|TRBV7-2|-|TRBJ2-3
TGTGCCAGCAGCTCGATCGGACTAGCGAGTGCAGATACGCAGTATTTT
CASSSIGLASADTQYF
>-|TRBV29-1|many|TRBJ2-7
TGCAGCGTTGGTTATATACTGCGACCCTACGAGCAGTACTTC
CSVGYILRPYEQYF
>-|TRBV3-1|-|TRBJ1-1
TGTGCCAGCAGCCAAGAGTCGGCAGGGTGGTTAGGCATGAACACTGAAGCTTTCTTT
CASSQESAGWLGMNTEAFF
>TRBD2|TRBV20-1|few|TRBJ2-7
TGCAGTGCTAAGCTAGCGGCGTACGAGCAGTACTTC
CSAKLAAYEQYF
>-|TRBV10-3|few|TRBJ1-3
TGTGCCATCAGTGACGGCAACCCGGGGACTGGAAACACCATATATTTT
CAISDGNPGTGNTIYF
>-|TRBV28|few|TRBJ1-1
TGTGCCAGCAGTTACGGCAAAAAGACTGAAGCTTTCTTT
CASSYGKKTEAFF
>-|TRBV20-1|few|TRBJ2-3
TGCAGTGCTTCTCCCTATACGCAGTATTTT
CSASPYTQYF
>-|TRBV28|many|TRBJ1-1
TGTGCCATTGAAGGCGGGGTCCACACTGAAGCTTTCTTT
CAIEGGVHTEAFF
>-|TRBV28|many|TRBJ1-4
TGTGCCAGCAGTCCGGCGGACCGACAAGGGGAAAAACTGTTTTTT
CASSPADRQGEKLFF
>TRBD2|TRBV28|many|TRBJ2-2
TGTGCCAGCAGTCCCGAGGGGTCCGGGACTAGCGAGCGGGTTAAGCCCGGGGAGCTGTTTTTT
CASSPEGSGTSERVKPGELFF
>-|TRBV29-1|-|TRBJ2-2
TGCAGCGTTGGGGGACATAACACCGGGGAGCTGTTTTTT
CSVGGHNTGELFF
>-|TRBV2|-|TRBJ1-5
TGTGCCAGCAGTGAAGTACGAGGGAATCAGCCCCAGCATTTT
CASSEVRGNQPQHF
>-|TRBV28|few|TRBJ2-7
TGTGCCATCCTTAGCGGAAGCTACGAGCAGTACTTC
CAILSGSYEQYF
>-|TRBV10-3|few|TRBJ1-5
TGTGCCATCAGTGACACCCCCCGGGCGCTGGGGCAGCCCCAGCATTTT
CAISDTPRALGQPQHF
>-|TRBV9|-|TRBJ2-7
TGTGCCAGCAGCGTTAGGACGGACTTCTACGAGCAGTACTTC
CASSVRTDFYEQYF
>TRBD1|TRBV28|many|TRBJ2-2
TGTGCCAGCAGTCTCCCAAGACAGGGAATGAACACCGGGGAGCTGTTTTTT
CASSLPRQGMNTGELFF
>-|TRBV20-1|many|TRBJ1-6
TGCAGTGCTAACTTGTTAAATTCACCCCTCCACTTT
CSANLLNSPLHF
>-|TRBV6-1|-|TRBJ1-4
TGTGCCAGCAGTACGATCCTTATCCGGGTGCGGGATGAAAAACTGTTTTTT
CASSTILIRVRDEKLFF
>-|TRBV12-3/TRBV12-4|few|TRBJ2-4
TGTGCCAGCAGTTCCCAACGGGTAGCCAAAAACATTCAGTACTTC
CASSSQRVAKNIQYF
>-|TRBV28|many|TRBJ2-7
TGTGCCAGCAGTTTGGGACCAGCCCCATCCTACGAGCAGTACTTC
CASSLGPAPSYEQYF
>-|TRBV12-3/TRBV12-4|many|TRBJ2-1
TGTGCCAGCAGTTTCCACCCGAGCAGCGGACAATACAATGAGCAGTTCTTC
CASSFHPSSGQYNEQFF